This paragraph covers one T cell receptor (beta chain) sequence. Its antigen is as yet unknown. The data were taken from a study of Ad26.COV2.S vaccination and SARS-CoV-2 variants. Study-wide points: The authors reported substantial breadth in spike-specific CD8+ and CD4+ T cell responses after vaccination. Vaccine and placebo recipients had comparable breadth of non-spike TCRs.

Treatment in this sample: 15 to 20 received Ad26.COV2.S at low or high dose, single or two shots; a few received placebo; per-sample allocation not given. The study sampled participants on day 63 after the first vaccine or placebo injection. The germline CDR1 and CDR2 sequences are DFQATT and SNEGSKA (reference sequence). This CDR3 has 11 amino acids. V lost 5 bases and J lost 11, with 15 bases in between. The data were produced by immunoSEQ multiplex PCR, yet TCRdb's version contains in-frame clones alone and is incomplete. The data show a few hundred thousand clones, around 87% seen once. The chain employs TRBV20-1 and TRBJ1-1, with D possibly being TRBD1 (6 bases). This specimen was peripheral blood, taken in a trial of Ad26.COV2.S vaccine versus placebo. This receptor was taken from a person aged 18-65 years who received the Ad26.COV2.S COVID-19 vaccine or a placebo. Here the CDR3 DNA reads TGCAGTGCTGGAGTAGACAGGTCCGCTTTCTTT. Its translation: CSAGVDRSAFF.